This T cell receptor (beta chain) derives from a study of vaccination effects on CD4 cells after COVID-19. The germline CDR1 and CDR2 sequences are MNHEY and SVGAGI. With V trimmed by 6 bases and J by 5 bases, 10 bases remained unmatched. The CDR3 has 15 residues. Some clones are missing from TCRdb's copy, which holds only in-frame ones; the method was immunoSEQ multiplex PCR. The sample includes fewer than 25,000 clones, roughly 72% of them seen just once. Comment on this clone: What it recognizes is unknown.

The ViraFEST assay expanded antigen-specific CD4+ T cells with viral peptide pools before sequencing. Culturing for about ten days preceded CD4+ T cell isolation. Subjects were given two BNT162b2 or mRNA-1273 vaccine doses. The researchers cultured around 2 million PBMC per well with roughly 9.5 IU/ml IL-2 and roughly 9.1 ug/ml peptides. The authors replaced half the medium with IL-2 medium on days 3 and 7. The origin of this receptor is a human donor who received a COVID-19 vaccine. The rearrangement uses TRBV6-5 and TRBJ2-7; 10 nucleotides agree with TRBD2. The starting material was CD4+ T cells from PBMCs cultured with HCoV-NL63 spike peptides, obtained after COVID-19 vaccination. Written as DNA, the CDR3 is TGTGCCAGCAGCACACTAGCGGGACCTCCTAACGAGCAGTACTTC. Encoded protein: CASSTLAGPPNEQYF.